This T cell receptor (beta chain) was profiled in a study of graft-versus-host responses after intestinal transplantation (dated by TCRdb to about 2021). Background for the entire study: The transplants that recipients received were multivisceral, liver-intestinal, or isolated intestinal. The cohort enrolled under 25 intestinal transplant recipients including one retransplant, and a few patients lacking pretransplant specimens were excluded. A peak of at least 4% donor T cells among recipient peripheral blood mononuclear cells was the definition used for donor T cell macrochimerism. To identify alloreactive clones, pre-transplant mixed lymphocyte reaction products were sequenced and compared with unstimulated pre-transplant donor and recipient T cells. Bulk TCR-beta CDR3 sequencing was used to track graft-versus-host and host-versus-graft alloreactive T cell clones in the graft, circulation and bone marrow after intestinal transplantation. All recipients received anti-thymocyte globulin induction followed by maintenance tacrolimus and steroids for around three years. Samples from a few later patients were sequenced in-house on an Illumina MiSeq with MiXCR processing rather than by the commercial service. Study-wide findings and limitations: Peak levels of circulating GvH clones were associated with declines in HvG clones early after transplant. The relatively low number and heterogeneity of intestinal transplant patients limited the conclusions. Patients with donor T cell macrochimerism had high GvH to HvG T cell clonal ratios in their allografts. GvH clones were detected in recipient bone marrow, and some appeared earlier in ileal mucosa or blood, consistent with an intestinal mucosal origin.

Germline trimming: 1 base from V, 3 bases from J; junction bases outside gene matches: 6. Including cysteine and phenylalanine, the CDR3 has 16 amino acids. The sequence is cut down to CDR3 DNA, 48 bases in frame from base 1. Reading the germline V gene (reference sequence) gives CDR1 PRHDT and CDR2 FYEKMQ. Of note for this clone: No cognate antigen has been identified for it. No base quality information exists; no much larger clone differs at one position.

According to the study, the label for this sample's time point signals: cells obtained before transplantation from donor or recipient. CD3+CD4+ and CD3+CD8+ populations were FACS-sorted from unstimulated pre-transplant donor and recipient cells taken from spleen or lymph nodes. Libraries were constructed by the immunoSEQ multiplex PCR assay. For most patients, genomic DNA was isolated with the Qiagen DNeasy Blood and Tissue Kit and sent frozen to Adaptive Biotechnologies for TCR sequencing. For most patients, high-throughput TCR-beta CDR3 sequencing of genomic DNA was performed by Adaptive Biotechnologies. Concerning the study's data processing: TCR sequencing data for over 15 patients were retrieved from Adaptive's ImmunoSEQ software; a few other patients were processed with MiXCR and VDJtools. To correct CD4 versus CD8 sorting errors, sequences present in both subsets at a frequency ratio below 5:1 were removed. Because the origin of CDR3 nucleotide sequences shared between donor and recipient could not be assigned, those sequences were removed. To be classed as alloreactive, a clone needed at least 2-fold expansion over unstimulated cells and a minimum CFSE-low frequency of 0.002% (template counts) or 0.001% (read counts). Clones detected in sequenced pre-transplant spleen, lymph node, or MLR CFSE-low populations of the donor or recipient were defined as mappable. The cumulative frequency of alloreactive clones was calculated as a percentage of all sequences, weighted by copy number. TCRdb carries this immuneACCESS record with in-frame sequences only. Its versions omit some clonotypes, under half of them owing to an unresolved V gene in the studies checked, with the rest unexplained. V and J calls and clone size are copied from that table; D and trimming were computed from the DNA. This sample lists 30,000 to 50,000 clones; more than 90% were detected once. The ten largest account for about 0.22% of the sample.

The receptor chain draws on TRBV13 and TRBJ2-7; TRBD1 aligns with 10 central bases. The receptor was derived from a human donor who was the organ donor for an intestinal transplant. The sample was unstimulated CD8+ T cells sorted from spleen or lymph node cells, taken before transplant. The CDR3 corresponds to CASSLVVGQGVYEQYF. The DNA is TGTGCCAGCAGCTTAGTAGTAGGACAGGGGGTCTACGAGCAGTACTTC.